There are a few counts of the clone carrying this T cell receptor beta chain. The entry originates in a study of blood T cell repertoires in COVID-19. In the study overall: Italy, Spain and the United States were the sources of the convalescent and acute COVID-19 samples. PBMCs, B-cell-depleted T cells, or T cells provided the cDNA or gDNA that made up the material.

CDR1 SGHKS and CDR2 YYEKEE come from the germline V gene (reference sequence). The V gene lost 2 bases and the J gene lost 4 bases, with 15 bases spanning the gap. CDR3 length equals 15 residues. In the original analysis: Nucleated cell counts were estimated from reference gene primer amplification. Assay: immunoSEQ multiplex PCR; the TCRdb copy retains only in-frame clones and omits some. V and J calls and clone size are copied from that table; D and trimming were computed from the DNA. The repertoire has roughly 320,000 clones, 65% to 90% of them found once; the top ten carry approximately 7.6%. The TCR sequence derives from a human donor in a cohort sampled during active COVID-19. This chain joins TRBV5-5 and TRBJ1-2; tentatively, D is TRBD1 (6 bases). Sequenced input: peripheral blood. DNA of the CDR3: TGTGCCAGCAGCTTACAAGCCACAGGGAGCTATGGCTACACCTTC. Amino acids: CASSLQATGSYGYTF.